The 14 T cell receptor beta chains presented below share a single source sample, sequenced in a study of control samples from healthy donors and cancer patients. Some clones are missing from TCRdb's copy, which holds only in-frame ones; the method was immunoSEQ multiplex PCR. The sample shows roughly 86,000 clones, 90% to 95% of them seen only once. The sequencing sample was made of blood. The receptors derive from a woman in her 30s in good health.

The chain joins TRBV29-1 to TRBJ1-1; no clear D. This CDR3 is built from 14 residues. V was cut by 6 bases and J by 5 bases, with 19 bases left in between. The germline V gene has CDR1 SQVTM and CDR2 ANQGSEA. DNA for the CDR3: TGCAGCGTAAGGGCCCGGGGAAAGTCTACTGAAGCTTTCTTT. This codes for CSVRARGKSTEAFF.

The chain recombines TRBV2 with TRBJ1-4; 8 bases are a match to TRBD1. V was pared by 4 bases and J by 3 bases, with 4 bases of the junction left unmatched. CDR1 is SNHLY and CDR2 is FYNNEI in the germline V gene. The CDR3 has 15 residues. The CDR3 coding sequence is TGTGCCAGCAGTGCGCAGGGGGCAGCTAATGAAAAACTGTTTTTT. It codes for CASSAQGAANEKLFF. The full variable domain, rest sourced from reference TRBV2 and TRBJ1-4, is EPEVTQTPSHQVTQMGQEVILRCVPISNHLYFYWYRQILGQKVEFLVSFYNNEISEKSEIFDDQFSVERPDGSNFTLKIRSTKLEDSAMYFCASSAQGAANEKLFFGSGTQLSVL.

The CDR3 here is CASSGGPENSPLHF. Here the CDR3 DNA reads TGTGCCAGCAGCGGGGGGCCAGAAAATTCACCCCTCCACTTT. The rearrangement links TRBV7-6 to TRBJ1-6; a weak D match, TRBD1 (6 bases). This CDR3 has 14 residues. Germline loops: CDR1 SGHVS, CDR2 FNYEAQ. Trimming shortened V by 5 bases and J by 7 bases, and 12 bases separated the two germline ends.

The V gene is TRBV19, the J gene TRBJ1-5; D ambiguous. Germline assignment: CDR1 LNHDA and CDR2 SQIVND (reference sequence). There are 13 residues in the CDR3. The V end was cut by 4 bases, the J end by 2 bases, with 6 bases between. This CDR3 is CASSNLGNQPQHF. CDR3 nucleotide sequence: TGTGCCAGTAGTAATTTGGGCAATCAGCCCCAGCATTTT.

The V call is TRBV5-6, the J call TRBJ2-7; D is unclear. Per the germline V gene, CDR1 is SGHDT and CDR2 is YYEEEE. Trimming cost V 4 bases and J 4 bases, with 9 bases left between them. This CDR3 has 12 residues. This CDR3 reads CASSPRLYEQYF. The CDR3 nucleotides read TGTGCCAGCAGCCCCAGATTATACGAGCAGTACTTC. The full variable domain, its missing parts supplied by reference TRBV5-6 and TRBJ2-7, is DAGVTQSPTHLIKTRGQQVTLRCSPKSGHDTVSWYQQALGQGPQFIFQYYEEEERQRGNFPDRFSGHQFPNYSSELNVNALLLGDSALYLCASSPRLYEQYFGPGTRLTVT.

The chain has TRBV4-2 and TRBJ2-1; 8 bases line up with TRBD1. This CDR3 region has 16 residues. Per germline, CDR1 LGHNA and CDR2 YNFKEQ. V lost 0 bases to trimming and J lost 4 bases; unmatched junction nucleotides: 5. CDR3 residues: CASSQESGGGYNEQFF. The DNA of the CDR3 is TGTGCCAGCAGCCAAGAATCAGGGGGCGGGTACAATGAGCAGTTCTTC.

J is TRBJ2-3 and V is TRBV19, with D possibly TRBD2 on 6 matching bases. CDR1 is LNHDA, CDR2 SQIVND, per germline (reference sequence). Trimming took off 5 bases at V and 2 bases at J, with 11 bases between the two ends. The CDR3 consists of 14 residues. The CDR3 here is CASSSGTPTDTQYF. CDR3 DNA: TGTGCCAGTAGTTCGGGGACTCCCACAGATACGCAGTATTTT.

The chain uses TRBV10-2 and TRBJ1-1; D not certain. The CDR3 consists of 13 residues. Trimming pared 0 bases from V and 5 bases from J, leaving 7 bases between. Germline assignment: CDR1 WSHSY and CDR2 SAAADI. In nucleotides, the CDR3 is TGCGCCAGCAGTGAGTCGGGGTATACTGAAGCTTTCTTT. This sequence encodes CASSESGYTEAFF.

The genes are TRBV24-1 and TRBJ1-2, with D perhaps TRBD1 (5 bases). Trimming stripped 4 bases from V and 6 bases from J, with 14 bases between. Germline CDR1 is KGHDR and CDR2 is SFDVKD. The CDR3 runs 14 residues. The CDR3 nucleotides are TGTGCCACCAGTGACCCGGACAAGGCACATGGCTACACCTTC. Its protein product is CATSDPDKAHGYTF.

The count of this clone is one. The V call is TRBV10-3, the J call TRBJ1-2; TRBD1 is a possible D gene (6 bases). The V end lost 3 bases, the J end lost 7 bases, and 15 bases lay between the germline ends. Germline V gene sequence: CDR1 ENHRY, CDR2 SYGVKD. The CDR3 length is 14 residues. The CDR3 spells CAISEDRTRGGYTF. The CDR3 bases are TGTGCCATCAGTGAAGACAGGACAAGAGGTGGCTACACCTTC.

The chain has TRBV19 and TRBJ2-7; perhaps TRBD2 as D (7 bases). The CDR3 is 15 residues long. Trimming removed 5 bases from V and 3 bases from J, with 17 bases in between. CDR1 is LNHDA and CDR2 is SQIVND in the germline V gene (reference sequence). CDR3 sequence: CASSLSGGDYYEQYF. The CDR3 DNA reads as TGTGCCAGTAGTCTCTCGGGGGGCGACTACTACGAGCAGTACTTC.

The chain combines TRBV10-3 with TRBJ2-7; D may be TRBD1 (5 bases). Trimming stripped 2 bases from V and 5 bases from J, with 10 bases between. Germline V lookup: CDR1 ENHRY, CDR2 SYGVKD. The CDR3 sequence is 13 residues long. The CDR3, as DNA: TGTGCCATCAGTGAGGTTAGGGGTCACGAGCAGTACTTC. Encoded protein: CAISEVRGHEQYF.

This sequence joins TRBV11-2 and TRBJ1-6; no definite D call. The CDR3 extends over 12 amino acids. V was pared by 0 bases and J by 9 bases, with 3 bases between. Germline values: CDR1 SGHAT, CDR2 FQNNGV. The DNA for the CDR3 is TGTGCCAGCAGCTTAGAGGGTTCACCCCTCCACTTT. It encodes CASSLEGSPLHF.

This chain connects TRBV20-1 to TRBJ2-7, with unresolved D. The CDR3 sequence is 11 residues long. Trimming pared 4 bases from V and 4 bases from J, leaving 8 bases between. Looked up from germline, CDR1 is DFQATT and CDR2 is SNEGSKA (reference sequence). For the CDR3, the DNA is TGCAGTGCTATACCGACTTACGAGCAGTACTTC. Residues: CSAIPTYEQYF.